This section outlines one T cell receptor (beta chain) sequence together with its context. No antigen is known for it. V was cut by 7 bases and J by 1 base, with 12 bases left in between. This CDR3 region has 14 residues. CDR1 is SGHNT, CDR2 YYREEE, per germline (reference sequence). The method was immunoSEQ multiplex PCR; TCRdb's version includes in-frame clones alone and lacks a portion of them. The sample includes approximately 66,000 clones, 85% seen only once; the top ten take about 0.82%. This specimen comes from a study of OX40 agonist ivuxolimab in advanced cancers. Study results and caveats: CD4+ and CD8+ T cells in blood underwent clonal expansion by week 6 at 0.1 to 3.0 mg/kg.

The chain carries TRBV5-4 and TRBJ1-5; D is unclear. The clonotype was recovered from an adult with an advanced solid tumor such as melanoma, head and neck, liver or kidney cancer. The sample was CD4+ or CD8+ T cells sorted from blood, taken in a trial of the OX40 agonist ivuxolimab. The DNA of the CDR3 is TGTGCCAGCCGGAGAATGGGAAGCAATCAGCCCCAGCATTTT. It yields the protein CASRRMGSNQPQHF.